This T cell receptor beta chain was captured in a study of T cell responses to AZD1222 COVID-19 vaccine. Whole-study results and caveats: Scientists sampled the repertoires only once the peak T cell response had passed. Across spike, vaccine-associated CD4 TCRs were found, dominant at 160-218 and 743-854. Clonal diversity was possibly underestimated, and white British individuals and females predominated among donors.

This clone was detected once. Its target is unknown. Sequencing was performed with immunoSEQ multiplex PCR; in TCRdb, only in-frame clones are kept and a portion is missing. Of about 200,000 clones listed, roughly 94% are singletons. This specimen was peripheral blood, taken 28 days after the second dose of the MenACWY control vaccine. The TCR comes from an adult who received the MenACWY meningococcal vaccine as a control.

CDR3 loop: CASSVSSSGNTIYF. CDR3 bases: TGTGCCAGCAGCGTATCGAGCTCTGGAAACACCATATATTTT. The V call is TRBV7-3, the J call TRBJ1-3, with D uncertain. V lost 5 bases and J 0 bases, leaving 8 bases between the germline ends. The CDR3 has 14 amino acids. Germline V gene sequence: CDR1 SGHTA, CDR2 FQGTGA.